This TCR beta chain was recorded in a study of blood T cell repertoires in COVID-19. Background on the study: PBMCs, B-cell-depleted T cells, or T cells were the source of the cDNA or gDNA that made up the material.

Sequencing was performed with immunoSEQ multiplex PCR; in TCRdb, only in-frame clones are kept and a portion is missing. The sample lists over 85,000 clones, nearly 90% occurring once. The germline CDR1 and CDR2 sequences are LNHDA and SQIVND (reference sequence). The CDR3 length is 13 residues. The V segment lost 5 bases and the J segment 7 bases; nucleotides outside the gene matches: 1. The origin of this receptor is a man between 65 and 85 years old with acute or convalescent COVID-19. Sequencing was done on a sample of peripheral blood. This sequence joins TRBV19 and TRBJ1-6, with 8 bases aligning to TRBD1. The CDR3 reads CASSGDRNSPLHF. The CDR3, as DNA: TGTGCCAGTAGTGGGGACAGGAATTCACCCCTCCACTTT.